These 20 T cell receptor beta chains came from one sample sequenced in a study of radiotherapy plus CTLA-4 blockade in lung cancer. Measured with immunoSEQ multiplex PCR; TCRdb has only the in-frame clones, and not every one. The sample consists of 90,000 or so clones, over 80% of them appearing once. This material consisted of peripheral blood, taken from a patient treated with radiotherapy plus ipilimumab. Receptors originate from a human donor with non-small cell lung cancer who had stable disease on radiotherapy plus ipilimumab.

This chain connects TRBV14 to TRBJ2-4, with D possibly TRBD1 on 7 matching bases. The V end lost 5 bases, the J end lost 8 bases, and 13 bases lay between the germline ends. The CDR3 totals 13 residues. Germline-derived CDR1 and CDR2 are SGHDN and FVKESK. In nucleotides, the CDR3 is TGTGCCAGCAGCGCATCAGGGGGGTACATTCAGTACTTC. This codes for CASSASGGYIQYF.

This chain joins TRBV27 and TRBJ1-6; maybe TRBD1 (5 bases). Germline V gene data show CDR1 as MNHEY and CDR2 as SMNVEV (reference sequence). V lost 6 bases and J 6 bases, leaving 9 bases between the germline ends. There are 13 residues in the CDR3. The CDR3 loop reads CASRWGVNSPLHF. As DNA, the CDR3 is TGTGCCAGCAGGTGGGGGGTTAATTCACCCCTCCACTTT.

This chain connects TRBV6-5 to TRBJ2-1; D is unclear. Germline loops: CDR1 MNHEY, CDR2 SVGAGI. The CDR3 loop spans 15 amino acids. With 5 bases removed from V and 2 bases from J, the gap between germline ends came to 13 bases. The CDR3: CASSTLPATYNEQFF. For the CDR3, the DNA is TGTGCCAGCAGTACACTCCCAGCGACCTACAATGAGCAGTTCTTC.

The rearrangement links TRBV7-2 to TRBJ1-3, with 7 bases aligning to TRBD1. This CDR3 has 15 amino acids. The germline CDR1 and CDR2 sequences are SGHTA and FQGNSA. J gave up 2 bases and V 5 bases, and 6 bases lay outside the gene matches. The CDR3 region has the DNA TGTGCCAGCAGCCTCCAGGGGGGGACTGGAAACACCATATATTTT. Translation gives CASSLQGGTGNTIYF.

The V and J genes are TRBV5-1 and TRBJ1-6; D may be TRBD1 (6 bases). The V and J ends lost 4 bases and 7 bases respectively, with 18 bases between them. The CDR3 is made up of 16 amino acids. Germline V gene lookup returns CDR1 SGHRS and CDR2 YFSETQ. The CDR3 protein is CASSVVDSKGNSPLHF. The CDR3 nucleotides read TGCGCCAGCAGCGTTGTGGACAGTAAGGGCAATTCACCCCTCCACTTT.

The rearrangement joins TRBV7-8 to TRBJ1-1; D unresolved. Germline CDR1 is SGHVS and CDR2 is FQNEAQ. This CDR3 has 15 residues. Trimming removed 1 base from V and 4 bases from J, with 13 bases in between. The CDR3: CASSLVGGRTTEAFF. CDR3 DNA: TGTGCCAGCAGCTTAGTGGGCGGTCGTACCACTGAAGCTTTCTTT.

This chain uses TRBV10-3 with TRBJ1-6; 11 nucleotides line up with TRBD1. The V gene end was trimmed by 6 bases and the J gene end by 10 bases; junction bases not matched to a gene: 8. This CDR3 has 15 amino acids. Germline assignment: CDR1 ENHRY and CDR2 SYGVKD. The CDR3 coding sequence is TGTGCCATCAGGACCGGGACAGGGGGTGAGTCACCCCTCCACTTT. Amino acid sequence: CAIRTGTGGESPLHF.

This clone appeared a few times. This chain links TRBV5-1 with TRBJ1-2; TRBD1 is a possible D gene (5 bases). Germline assignment: CDR1 SGHRS and CDR2 YFSETQ. The V and J ends lost 0 bases and 4 bases respectively, with 7 bases between them. CDR3 length equals 13 residues. The CDR3 region is CASSLGQLYGYTF. The CDR3 DNA is TGCGCCAGCAGCTTGGGACAGCTCTATGGCTACACCTTC.

This clone has a single count. The V call is TRBV27, the J call TRBJ2-1; 9 positions agree with TRBD2. The CDR3 is made up of 16 amino acids. Germline V gives CDR1 MNHEY, CDR2 SMNVEV (reference sequence). The ends lost 5 bases at V and 5 bases at J; junction bases unmatched: 10. This chain's CDR3 is CASSTPIAGVDNEQFF. The CDR3 DNA sequence: TGTGCCAGCAGTACGCCTATAGCGGGAGTCGACAATGAGCAGTTCTTC.

The CDR3: CASSQDVAGLAGDEQFF. For the CDR3, the DNA is TGCGCCAGCAGCCAAGATGTGGCGGGACTAGCGGGAGACGAGCAGTTCTTC. The J gene is TRBJ2-1, the V gene TRBV4-1; 14 bases agree with TRBD2. Per the germline V gene, CDR1 is MGHRA and CDR2 is YSYEKL. V trimming: 0 bases; J trimming: 10 bases; junction bases outside the gene matches: 8. The CDR3 totals 17 residues.

With regard to this clone: This sample includes further DNA sequences coding for the same CDR3. The chain couples TRBV9 to TRBJ1-2; 9 bases line up with TRBD1. The V gene's germline CDR1 is SGDLS and CDR2 YYNGEE. J was trimmed by 5 bases and V by 2 bases; bases with no gene match: 1. The CDR3 is 13 residues long. The CDR3 coding sequence is TGTGCCAGCAGCGTGGACAGGGGATATGGCTACACCTTC. It encodes CASSVDRGYGYTF.

The V gene is TRBV18, the J gene TRBJ2-7; 7 nucleotides agree with TRBD1. The CDR3 runs 14 residues. V lost 2 bases, J lost 2 bases, and 3 bases stayed unmatched. Looked up from germline, CDR1 is KGHSH and CDR2 is LQKENI. The CDR3 DNA reads as TGTGCCAGCTCACCAGGACAGGAGCCCTACGAGCAGTACTTC. This encodes CASSPGQEPYEQYF.

The chain combines TRBV4-1 with TRBJ2-2; TRBD2 matches 12 bases. With V trimmed by 2 bases and J by 7 bases, 8 bases remained unmatched. The CDR3 contains 17 residues. Germline V CDR1 and CDR2: MGHRA, YSYEKL. For the CDR3, the DNA is TGCGCCAGCAGCCAACCTAGCGGGGGGGCCATAGGCGGGGAGCTGTTTTTT. It codes for CASSQPSGGAIGGELFF.

The rearrangement links TRBV7-9 to TRBJ2-5; a possible D gene is TRBD2 (6 bases). Trimming cost V 10 bases and J 1 base, with 10 bases left between them. The length of the CDR3 is 12 residues. The germline V gene encodes CDR1 SEHNR and CDR2 FQNEAQ (reference sequence). CDR3 coding DNA: TGTGCCACCTCGCGGGGCCAAGAGACCCAGTACTTC. It specifies CATSRGQETQYF. Supplemented by reference TRBV7-9 and TRBJ2-5, the full variable domain reads DTGVSQNPRHKITKRGQNVTFRCDPISEHNRLYWYRQTLGQGPEFLTYFQNEAQLEKSRLLSDRFSAERPKGSFSTLEIQRTEQGDSAMYLCATSRGQETQYFGPGTRLLVL.

The chain is built from TRBV10-3 and TRBJ2-3; perhaps D is TRBD1 or TRBD2 (5 bases each). CDR3 length: 13 amino acids. Looked up from germline, CDR1 is ENHRY and CDR2 is SYGVKD. V was clipped by 7 bases and J by 0 bases, with 8 bases between them. In DNA, the CDR3 is TGTGCCATCAAAGGGGAGAGCACAGATACGCAGTATTTT. It codes for CAIKGESTDTQYF.

The rearrangement links TRBV19 to TRBJ2-2; 9 nucleotides line up with TRBD1. Germline assignment: CDR1 LNHDA and CDR2 SQIVND (reference sequence). The CDR3 consists of 16 residues. The junction had 2 bases not matched to a gene; V was cut back by 3 bases and J by 0 bases. This CDR3 reads CASSIRQGANTGELFF. As DNA, the CDR3 is TGTGCCAGTAGTATCCGACAGGGGGCGAACACCGGGGAGCTGTTTTTT.

This rearrangement joins TRBV28 to TRBJ2-2; D unresolved. V lost 4 bases to trimming and J lost 6 bases, with 6 bases between them. The germline V gene encodes CDR1 MDHEN and CDR2 SYDVKM. The CDR3 is made up of 12 amino acids. The CDR3 reads CASSYQAGELFF. CDR3 sequence (DNA): TGTGCCAGCAGTTATCAAGCCGGGGAGCTGTTTTTT.

The rearrangement uses TRBV11-2 and TRBJ1-6; perhaps TRBD1 as D (5 bases). Between the trimmed V and J ends, which lost 5 bases and 10 bases, there was a span of 18 bases. CDR1 is SGHAT and CDR2 is FQNNGV in the germline V gene. The CDR3 loop spans 15 amino acids. The chain's CDR3 is CASSPGALGGSPLHF. CDR3 DNA: TGTGCCAGCAGCCCCGGGGCTCTCGGAGGCTCACCCCTCCACTTT. Combining the CDR3 with reference TRBV11-2 and TRBJ1-6 gives the whole variable domain EAGVAQSPRYKIIEKRQSVAFWCNPISGHATLYWYQQILGQGPKLLIQFQNNGVVDDSQLPKDRFSAERLKGVDSTLKIQPAKLEDSAVYLCASSPGALGGSPLHFGNGTRLTVT.

The CDR3 loop is CASSLISGANVLTF. CDR3 nucleotide sequence: TGTGCCAGCAGCTTAATTTCTGGGGCCAACGTCCTGACTTTC. The chain recombines TRBV7-2 with TRBJ2-6; D is unresolved. Between the trimmed V and J ends, which lost 2 bases and 1 base, there was a span of 3 bases. The CDR3 spans 14 residues. Germline assignment: CDR1 SGHTA and CDR2 FQGNSA.

The gene calls are TRBV15 and TRBJ2-5, with D maybe TRBD1 (5 bases). Germline CDR1 and CDR2: LNHNV and YYDKDF (reference sequence). This CDR3 is 14 amino acids long. V lost 0 bases and J lost 5, with 10 bases in between. As DNA, the CDR3 is TGTGCCACCAGCAGAGATCAGGGCGGCGAGACCCAGTACTTC. It codes for CATSRDQGGETQYF. Combining the CDR3 with reference TRBV15 and TRBJ2-5 gives the whole variable domain DAMVIQNPRYQVTQFGKPVTLSCSQTLNHNVMYWYQQKSSQAPKLLFHYYDKDFNNEADTPDNFQSRRPNTSFCFLDIRSPGLGDTAMYLCATSRDQGGETQYFGPGTRLLVL.